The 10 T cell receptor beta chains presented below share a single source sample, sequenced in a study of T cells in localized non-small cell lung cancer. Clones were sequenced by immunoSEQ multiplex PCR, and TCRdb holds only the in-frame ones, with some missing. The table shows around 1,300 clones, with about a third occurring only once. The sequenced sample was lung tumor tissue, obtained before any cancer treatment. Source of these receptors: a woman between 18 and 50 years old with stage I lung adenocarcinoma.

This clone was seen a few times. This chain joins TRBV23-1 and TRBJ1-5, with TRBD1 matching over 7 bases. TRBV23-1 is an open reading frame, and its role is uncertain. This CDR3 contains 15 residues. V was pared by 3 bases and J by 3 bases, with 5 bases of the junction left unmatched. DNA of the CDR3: TGCGCCAGCAGTCACCACGACAGGGCCAATCAGCCCCAGCATTTT. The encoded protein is CASSHHDRANQPQHF.

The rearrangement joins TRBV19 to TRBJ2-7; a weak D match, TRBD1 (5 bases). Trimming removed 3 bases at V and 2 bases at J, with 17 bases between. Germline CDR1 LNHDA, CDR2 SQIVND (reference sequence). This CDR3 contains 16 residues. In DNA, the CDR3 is TGTGCCAGTAGTATTAGTGTGGCAGGGCAAACCTACGAGCAGTACTTC. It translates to CASSISVAGQTYEQYF.

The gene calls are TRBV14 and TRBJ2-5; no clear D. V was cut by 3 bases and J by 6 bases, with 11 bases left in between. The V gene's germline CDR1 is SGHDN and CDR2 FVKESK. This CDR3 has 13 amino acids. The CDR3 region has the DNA TGTGCCAGCAGCCAGCAGCTTTTTCAGACCCAGTACTTC. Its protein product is CASSQQLFQTQYF.

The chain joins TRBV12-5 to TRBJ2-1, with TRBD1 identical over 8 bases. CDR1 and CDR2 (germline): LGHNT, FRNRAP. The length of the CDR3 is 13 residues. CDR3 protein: CASGRDRYNEQFF. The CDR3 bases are TGTGCCAGCGGGCGGGACAGGTACAATGAGCAGTTCTTC.

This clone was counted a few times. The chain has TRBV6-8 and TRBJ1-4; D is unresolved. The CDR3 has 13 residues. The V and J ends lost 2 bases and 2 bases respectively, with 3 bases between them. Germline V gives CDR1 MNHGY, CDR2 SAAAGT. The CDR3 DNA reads TGTGCCAGCAGTTACCCCACTAATGAAAAACTGTTTTTT. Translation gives CASSYPTNEKLFF.

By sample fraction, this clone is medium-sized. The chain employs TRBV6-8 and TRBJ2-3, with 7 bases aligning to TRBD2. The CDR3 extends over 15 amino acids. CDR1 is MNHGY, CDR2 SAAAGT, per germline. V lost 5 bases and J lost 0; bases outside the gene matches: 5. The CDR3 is CASSVYSGSTDTQYF. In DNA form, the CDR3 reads TGTGCCAGCAGTGTTTATAGCGGGAGCACAGATACGCAGTATTTT.

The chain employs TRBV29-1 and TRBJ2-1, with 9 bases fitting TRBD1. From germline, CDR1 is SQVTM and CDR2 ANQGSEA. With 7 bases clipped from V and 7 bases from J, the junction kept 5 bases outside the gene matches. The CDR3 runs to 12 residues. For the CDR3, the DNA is TGCAGCGCCCGGACAGGGGAGAATGAGCAGTTCTTC. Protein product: CSARTGENEQFF.

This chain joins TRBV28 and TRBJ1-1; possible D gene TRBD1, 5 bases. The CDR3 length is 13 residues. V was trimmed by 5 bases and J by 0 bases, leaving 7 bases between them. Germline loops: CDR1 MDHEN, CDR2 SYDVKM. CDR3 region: CASSGAVNTEAFF. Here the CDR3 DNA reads TGTGCCAGCAGTGGGGCGGTGAACACTGAAGCTTTCTTT.

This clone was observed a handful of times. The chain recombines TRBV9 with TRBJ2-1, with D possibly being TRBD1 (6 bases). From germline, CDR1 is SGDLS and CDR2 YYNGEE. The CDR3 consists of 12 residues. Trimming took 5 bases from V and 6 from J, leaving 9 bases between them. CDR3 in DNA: TGTGCCAGCAGTATCAGGGGCAATGAGCAGTTCTTC. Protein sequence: CASSIRGNEQFF.

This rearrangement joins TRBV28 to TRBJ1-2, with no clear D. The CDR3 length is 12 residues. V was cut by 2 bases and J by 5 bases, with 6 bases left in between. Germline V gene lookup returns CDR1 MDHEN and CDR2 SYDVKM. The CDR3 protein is CASSLELYGYTF. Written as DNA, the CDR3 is TGTGCCAGCAGTTTAGAACTGTATGGCTACACCTTC.